This T cell receptor (beta chain) originates from a study of kidney transplant recipient with SARS-CoV-2 infection. In TCRdb, the reads were re-called with MiXCR into one record per CDR3 protein. This sample has approximately 240,000 distinct CDR3 sequences, with around 28% found just once. In its sample, this clonotype was seen many times. This CDR3 region has 16 residues. V trimming: 0 bases; J trimming: 4 bases; junction bases outside the gene matches: 5. Germline-derived CDR1 and CDR2 are SGHTS and YDEGEE. The chain links TRBV5-8 to TRBJ1-4; 8 positions match TRBD1. This sequence was found in a male patient between 25 and 39 years old who had COVID-19 and was a kidney transplant recipient. Certain T cells may be donor cells from the graft. This specimen consisted of a blood sample, obtained at baseline and between days 110 and 120 from a kidney transplant recipient. As DNA, the CDR3 is TGTGCCAGCAGCTTGGGACAGGGGCGGAATAATGAAAAACTGTTTTTT. Protein product: CASSLGQGRNNEKLFF.